This T cell receptor (beta chain) was profiled in a study of blood T cell repertoires in COVID-19. The overall study: Specimens from acute and convalescent COVID-19 originated in the United States, Italy and Spain. T cells, B-cell-depleted T cells, or PBMCs provided the cDNA or gDNA that served as material.

Per the authors' pipeline: Nucleated cell counts were estimated from reference gene primer amplification. Sequencing used immunoSEQ multiplex PCR; TCRdb keeps in-frame clones, though not all of them. That table is the source of V, J and clone size, and D and trimming were worked out from the DNA. The data hold a few hundred thousand clones, with around 89% observed a single time. CDR1 and CDR2 from the germline V gene are MNHEY and SMNVEV (reference sequence). The ends lost 5 bases at V and 4 bases at J; junction bases unmatched: 3. This CDR3 contains 15 residues. Material for sequencing was peripheral blood. The TCR originated in a woman in her forties or fifties with active or convalescent COVID-19. The chain links TRBV27 to TRBJ2-7, with TRBD2 matching 15 bases. CDR3: CASSLGTSGRYEQYF. The CDR3 DNA sequence: TGTGCCAGCAGTCTCGGGACTAGCGGGAGGTACGAGCAGTACTTC.